Below are 18 T cell receptor beta chains sequenced from a single sample in a study of T cell responses to AZD1222 COVID-19 vaccine. TCRdb keeps only in-frame clones here, not all; method: immunoSEQ multiplex PCR. Here the sample spans around 110,000 clones, roughly nine tenths being singletons. The sequencing used peripheral blood, collected 28 days after the second AZD1222 dose. The receptors shown here come from an adult who received the AZD1222 COVID-19 vaccine.

This chain links TRBV27 with TRBJ1-1; 7 bases agree with TRBD1. Losses at the gene ends were 3 bases for V and 8 bases for J; bases not matched to a gene: 9. The germline V gene encodes CDR1 MNHEY and CDR2 SMNVEV (reference sequence). The CDR3 extends over 14 amino acids. This CDR3 is CASSFSRTGQEAFF. DNA for the CDR3: TGTGCCAGCAGTTTCAGCCGGACAGGCCAGGAAGCTTTCTTT.

The chain employs TRBV3-1 (or the pseudogene TRBV3-2) and TRBJ2-7, with 11 bases matching TRBD1. Germline V gives CDR1 LGHDT, CDR2 YNNKEL (reference sequence). This CDR3 has 14 residues. J lost 6 bases, V lost 1 base, and 2 bases had no gene match. Here the CDR3 DNA reads TGTGCCAGCAGCCAAGCCGGGACAGGGGGCGAGCAGTACTTC. Translating it yields CASSQAGTGGEQYF.

The chain carries TRBV10-3 and TRBJ2-1; TRBD1 agrees at 9 bases. CDR1 and CDR2 (germline): ENHRY, SYGVKD. Losses at the gene ends were 4 bases for V and 6 bases for J; bases not matched to a gene: 7. CDR3 size: 15 residues. CDR3 loop: CAISAGTGNGNEQFF. CDR3 DNA sequence: TGTGCCATCAGTGCCGGGACAGGGAATGGCAATGAGCAGTTCTTC.

The chain is built from TRBV28 and TRBJ1-4; D unclear. The CDR3 loop spans 13 amino acids. V was trimmed by 6 bases and J by 7 bases, leaving 12 bases between them. CDR1 and CDR2 (germline): MDHEN, SYDVKM. The CDR3 spells CASRTNGGEKLFF. CDR3 nucleotides: TGTGCCAGCAGAACTAACGGAGGTGAAAAACTGTTTTTT.

Turning to this clone: One junction end does not reproduce the germline sequence, and a read error may be involved. The chain employs TRBV7-7 and TRBJ2-3; D is perhaps TRBD1 (5 bases). The germline CDR1 and CDR2 sequences are SSHAT and FNYEAQ (reference sequence). The CDR3 is 19 amino acids. The CDR3 reads CASSLVRGMGQVGTDTQYF. CDR3 coding DNA: TGTGCTAGCAGCTTAGTAAGGGGTATGGGGCAGGTGGGCACAGATACGCAGTATTTT.

This clone was seen just once. The CDR3 is CASSSRDFSYEQYF. CDR3 nucleotides: TGCGCCAGCAGCTCGAGGGACTTTTCCTACGAGCAGTACTTC. The genes are TRBV5-1 and TRBJ2-7, with a weak D call TRBD2 (6 bases). Trimming pared 3 bases from V and 1 base from J, leaving 11 bases between. The CDR3 consists of 14 residues. CDR1 is SGHRS and CDR2 is YFSETQ in the germline V gene.

The CDR3 DNA follows: TGTGCCAGCAGCCGAACGGTAGTTGACTCTGGAAACACCATATATTTT. It is translated as CASSRTVVDSGNTIYF. The rearrangement joins TRBV5-6 to TRBJ1-3; D is unclear. CDR3 size: 16 residues. V shed 4 bases and J shed 0 bases, with 14 bases lying between them. The germline V gene has CDR1 SGHDT and CDR2 YYEEEE.

The chain has TRBV28 and TRBJ1-5; possible D gene TRBD1, 6 bases. V shed 5 bases and J shed 0 bases, with 17 bases lying between them. This CDR3 contains 17 residues. Germline V gene data show CDR1 as MDHEN and CDR2 as SYDVKM. DNA for the CDR3: TGTGCCAGCAGTACGCGAAGACAGGCTCATAGCAATCAGCCCCAGCATTTT. It encodes CASSTRRQAHSNQPQHF.

The V gene is TRBV5-4, the J gene TRBJ2-1, with 13 bases that match TRBD2. This CDR3 has 15 residues. Germline trimming cut 4 bases from V and 6 bases from J; bases unmatched to any gene: 4. Per the germline V gene, CDR1 is SGHNT and CDR2 is YYREEE (reference sequence). Written as DNA, the CDR3 is TGTGCCAGCAGCCGGACTAGCGGGAGAAGCAATGAGCAGTTCTTC. Residues: CASSRTSGRSNEQFF.

The chain joins TRBV19 to TRBJ2-5; 8 bases are a match to TRBD2. V lost 9 bases, J lost 7 bases, and 13 bases stayed unmatched. In germline, CDR1 is LNHDA, CDR2 SQIVND (reference sequence). This CDR3 is built from 14 residues. In DNA, the CDR3 is TGTGCCAGCCAGGGGACGGGAGGGCCGGTGACCCAGTACTTC. This gives the protein CASQGTGGPVTQYF.

The chain links TRBV19 to TRBJ2-2; D is undetermined. Trimming took off 3 bases at V and 1 base at J, with 9 bases between the two ends. Germline-derived CDR1 and CDR2 are LNHDA and SQIVND (reference sequence). The CDR3 extends over 15 amino acids. In DNA, the CDR3 is TGTGCCAGTAGTATCTCCCCCTGGAACACCGGGGAGCTGTTTTTT. This encodes CASSISPWNTGELFF.

This rearrangement joins TRBV19 to TRBJ2-1; D possibly uses TRBD1 or TRBD2 (5 bases each). Looked up from germline, CDR1 is LNHDA and CDR2 is SQIVND (reference sequence). V gave up 10 bases and J gave up 8 bases, with 27 bases separating them. The CDR3 loop spans 16 amino acids. The CDR3 loop reads CAIEGPSADMGDEQFF. In DNA form, the CDR3 reads TGTGCCATCGAGGGACCCAGCGCCGACATGGGGGATGAGCAGTTCTTC.

The count of this clone is one. The chain uses TRBV21-1 and TRBJ1-2; TRBD1, the table's D call, lacks a check against the DNA. TRBV21-1 is given as a pseudogene. The CDR3 length is 13 residues. The CDR3 coding sequence is TGTGCCAGCAGCAAATGTCCCATCTATGGCTACACCTTC. Its translation: CASSKCPIYGYTF.

The rearrangement links TRBV6-5 to TRBJ2-6; D is undetermined. Trimming pared 5 bases from V and 0 bases from J, leaving 8 bases between. Germline CDR1 MNHEY, CDR2 SVGAGI. The CDR3 extends over 15 amino acids. The CDR3 reads CASSPENSGANVLTF. The CDR3 DNA reads as TGTGCCAGCAGTCCGGAGAACTCTGGGGCCAACGTCCTGACTTTC.

This clone has a handful of counts. The V and J genes are TRBV7-2 and TRBJ1-5, with D uncertain. V dropped 1 base and J dropped 6 bases, with 13 bases sitting between them. This CDR3 region has 15 residues. In germline, CDR1 is SGHTA, CDR2 FQGNSA. CDR3 amino acids: CASSLGTREAQPQHF. In DNA form, the CDR3 reads TGTGCCAGCAGCTTAGGGACGAGGGAGGCTCAGCCCCAGCATTTT.

V and J are TRBV28 and TRBJ2-1, with a possible D match to TRBD2 (6 bases). The CDR3 totals 15 residues. The V gene's germline CDR1 is MDHEN and CDR2 SYDVKM. V lost 7 bases and J 9 bases, leaving 22 bases between the germline ends. The CDR3 sequence is CASITPGLKNGEQFF. The CDR3 bases are TGTGCCAGCATCACGCCGGGACTGAAAAACGGTGAGCAGTTCTTC. The whole variable domain, filled in from reference TRBV28 and TRBJ2-1, reads DVKVTQSSRYLVKRTGEKVFLECVQDMDHENMFWYRQDPGLGLRLIYFSYDVKMKEKGDIPEGYSVSREKKERFSLILESASTNQTSMYLCASITPGLKNGEQFFGPGTRLTVL.

The sample holds a few counts of this clone. The rearrangement uses TRBV27 and TRBJ1-2; D ambiguous. The ends were cut back, 2 bases at V and 4 bases at J, with 14 bases in the middle. CDR1 and CDR2 from the germline V gene are MNHEY and SMNVEV (reference sequence). The CDR3 is made up of 15 amino acids. DNA of the CDR3: TGTGCCAGCAGTTTAAGTTACCCTGGGTCCTATGGCTACACCTTC. Residues: CASSLSYPGSYGYTF.

The V and J genes are TRBV29-1 and TRBJ1-1; D uncertain. Germline CDR1 is SQVTM and CDR2 is ANQGSEA. There are 10 residues in the CDR3. Between the trimmed V and J ends, which lost 7 bases and 4 bases, there was a span of 7 bases. The CDR3 is CSAQTTEAFF. In DNA, the CDR3 is TGCAGCGCCCAGACCACTGAAGCTTTCTTT.